The 13 T cell receptor beta chains in this list originate from one sample, sequenced in a study of T cell responses to AZD1222 COVID-19 vaccine. Measured with immunoSEQ multiplex PCR; TCRdb has only the in-frame clones, and not every one. Altogether tens of thousands of clones are present, roughly 90% being singletons, with the ten largest covering 4% to 5.5%. The specimen comprised peripheral blood, sampled 28 days after the second AZD1222 dose. All receptors derive from an adult who received the AZD1222 COVID-19 vaccine.

The rearrangement uses TRBV18 and TRBJ1-5; D possibly corresponds to TRBD1 (5 bases). V lost 0 bases and J 6 bases, leaving 18 bases between the germline ends. The CDR3 contains 17 residues. Germline loops: CDR1 KGHSH, CDR2 LQKENI. The CDR3 protein is CASSPPGQGRVFQPQHF. The CDR3 region has the DNA TGTGCCAGCTCACCACCGGGGCAGGGTAGAGTGTTTCAGCCCCAGCATTTT.

The chain joins TRBV11-3 to TRBJ2-7; 11 bases align to TRBD1. The germline CDR1 and CDR2 sequences are SGHNT and YENEEA. The CDR3 runs to 15 residues. J lost 4 bases, V lost 5 bases, and 7 bases had no gene match. Written as DNA, the CDR3 is TGTGCCAGCAGCGCCGGACAGGGGGCTTCTTACGAGCAGTACTTC. Protein: CASSAGQGASYEQYF.

V usage is TRBV6-5 and J usage is TRBJ1-2; D gene ambiguous. The CDR3 spans 14 residues. V was pared by 7 bases and J by 6 bases, with 18 bases between. Germline V gives CDR1 MNHEY, CDR2 SVGAGI. CDR3 nucleotide sequence: TGTGCCAGCACCCTATTCTGGCCGAAGGATGGCTACACCTTC. This translates into CASTLFWPKDGYTF.

V gene TRBV19 combines with J gene TRBJ1-5; unclear D gene. The V gene's germline CDR1 is LNHDA and CDR2 SQIVND (reference sequence). Trimming shortened V by 5 bases and J by 5 bases, and 7 bases separated the two germline ends. This CDR3 region has 12 residues. The CDR3 protein is CASSWRDQPQHF. The DNA for the CDR3 is TGTGCCAGTAGTTGGCGGGATCAGCCCCAGCATTTT.

V usage is TRBV6-5 and J usage is TRBJ2-7, with D perhaps matching TRBD1 (5 bases). Germline V lookup: CDR1 MNHEY, CDR2 SVGAGI. Trimming cost V 4 bases and J 3 bases, with 10 bases left between them. The CDR3 contains 13 residues. This chain's CDR3 is CASSSTAYYEQYF. As DNA, the CDR3 is TGTGCCAGCAGTTCGACAGCCTACTACGAGCAGTACTTC.

The chain joins TRBV18 to TRBJ1-3; 7 bases map to TRBD1. CDR1 is KGHSH and CDR2 is LQKENI in the germline V gene. V gave up 0 bases and J gave up 0 bases; unmatched junction bases: 5. The CDR3 loop spans 17 amino acids. CDR3 DNA sequence: TGTGCCAGCTCACCACCGGGACAGCTTATCTCTGGAAACACCATATATTTT. Translating gives CASSPPGQLISGNTIYF. Filled out from reference TRBV18 and TRBJ1-3, the complete variable domain reads NAGVMQNPRHLVRRRGQEARLRCSPMKGHSHVYWYRQLPEEGLKFMVYLQKENIIDESGMPKERFSAEFPKEGPSILRIQQVVRGDSAAYFCASSPPGQLISGNTIYFGEGSWLTVV.

The chain recombines TRBV3-1 (or the pseudogene TRBV3-2) with TRBJ2-7; 11 positions agree with TRBD2. Trimming cost V 0 bases and J 7 bases; bases outside gene matches: 8. CDR1 and CDR2 from the germline V gene are LGHDT and YNNKEL (reference sequence). This CDR3 is built from 16 residues. CDR3 DNA sequence: TGTGCCAGCAGCCAAGAACCGGGACTAGCGGTCTGGGAGCAGTACTTC. Protein: CASSQEPGLAVWEQYF.

The chain is built from TRBV6-5 and TRBJ2-7; perhaps TRBD1 as D (6 bases). The CDR3 has 14 amino acids. Germline-derived CDR1 and CDR2 are MNHEY and SVGAGI. Deletions cut 6 bases from V and 6 bases from J, with 18 bases between. The DNA of the CDR3 is TGTGCCAGCAGCTCCGGGACACCTAGGGGCGAGCAGTACTTC. Translated, it gives CASSSGTPRGEQYF.

The chain uses TRBV9 and TRBJ1-3; D remains unclear. V was cut by 4 bases and J by 4 bases, with 15 bases left in between. CDR1 and CDR2 (germline): SGDLS, YYNGEE. CDR3 length: 15 residues. The CDR3 DNA is TGTGCCAGCAGCCCCGATGAGACCAGCGGAAACACCATATATTTT. Protein product: CASSPDETSGNTIYF.

The J gene is TRBJ1-3, the V gene TRBV5-1; TRBD1 matches 9 bases. CDR1 is SGHRS and CDR2 is YFSETQ in the germline V gene. The CDR3 consists of 15 residues. Germline trimming cut 3 bases from V and 8 bases from J; bases unmatched to any gene: 9. The CDR3 sequence is CASSSRTGAGYTIYF. The DNA of the CDR3 is TGCGCCAGCAGCTCGAGGACAGGGGCTGGTTACACCATATATTTT.

This chain joins TRBV5-1 and TRBJ2-1, with 11 bases lining up with TRBD2. V lost 1 base, J lost 5 bases, and 8 bases stayed unmatched. The germline gives CDR1 SGHRS, CDR2 YFSETQ. The CDR3 is made up of 17 amino acids. The DNA for the CDR3 is TGCGCCAGCAGCTTGTTAGCGGGAGGGTATCGTGACAATGAGCAGTTCTTC. Translation gives CASSLLAGGYRDNEQFF.

The V gene is TRBV28, the J gene TRBJ2-2, with 9 bases identical to TRBD1. Germline trimming cut 8 bases from V and 7 bases from J; bases unmatched to any gene: 8. Germline V gives CDR1 MDHEN, CDR2 SYDVKM. The CDR3 has 14 residues. The CDR3 nucleotides are TGTGCCAGCGTCAGGACAGGGGTGGTCGGGGAGCTGTTTTTT. Translating it yields CASVRTGVVGELFF.

This clone was detected a few times. The genes are TRBV6-5 and TRBJ1-1; 9 nucleotides line up with TRBD1. The J segment lost 4 bases and the V segment lost 6 bases, leaving 3 bases of the junction unmatched. The CDR3 has 13 residues. Germline values: CDR1 MNHEY, CDR2 SVGAGI. CDR3 region: CASSWDRATEAFF. The CDR3 DNA reads TGTGCCAGCAGCTGGGACAGGGCCACTGAAGCTTTCTTT.